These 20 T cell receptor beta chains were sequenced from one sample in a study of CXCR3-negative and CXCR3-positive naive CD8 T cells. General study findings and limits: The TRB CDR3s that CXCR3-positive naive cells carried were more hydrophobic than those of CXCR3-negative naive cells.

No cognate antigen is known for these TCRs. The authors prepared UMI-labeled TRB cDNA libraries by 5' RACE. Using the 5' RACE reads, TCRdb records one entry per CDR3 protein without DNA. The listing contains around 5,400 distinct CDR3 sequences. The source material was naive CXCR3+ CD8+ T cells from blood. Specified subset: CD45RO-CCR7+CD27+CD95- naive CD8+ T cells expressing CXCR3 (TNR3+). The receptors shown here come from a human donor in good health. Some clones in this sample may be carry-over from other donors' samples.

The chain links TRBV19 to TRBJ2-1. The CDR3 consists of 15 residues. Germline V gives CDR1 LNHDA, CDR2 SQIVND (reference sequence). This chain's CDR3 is CASSIDSTTYNEQFF. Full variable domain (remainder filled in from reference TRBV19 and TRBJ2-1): DGGITQSPKYLFRKEGQNVTLSCEQNLNHDAMYWYRQDPGQGLRLIYYSQIVNDFQKGDIAEGYSVSREKKESFPLTVTSAQKNPTAFYLCASSIDSTTYNEQFFGPGTRLTVL.

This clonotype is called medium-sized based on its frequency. This CDR3 reads CASSIYPDQPQHF. The V call is TRBV7-8, the J call TRBJ1-5. The CDR3 has 13 amino acids. Germline CDR1 and CDR2: SGHVS and FQNEAQ.

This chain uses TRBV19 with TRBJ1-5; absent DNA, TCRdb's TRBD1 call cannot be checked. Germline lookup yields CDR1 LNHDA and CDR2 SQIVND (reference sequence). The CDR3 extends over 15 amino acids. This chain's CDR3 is CASSLDDSSNQPQHF.

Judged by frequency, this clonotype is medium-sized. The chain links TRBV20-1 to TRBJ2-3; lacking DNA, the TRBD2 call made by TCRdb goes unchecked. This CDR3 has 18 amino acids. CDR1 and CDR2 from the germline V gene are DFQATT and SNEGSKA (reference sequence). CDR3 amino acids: CSARPPDSSTSMADTQYF.

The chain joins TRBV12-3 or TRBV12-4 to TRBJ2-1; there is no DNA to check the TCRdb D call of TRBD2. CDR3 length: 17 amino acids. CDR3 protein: CASSFTVESPSYNEQFF.

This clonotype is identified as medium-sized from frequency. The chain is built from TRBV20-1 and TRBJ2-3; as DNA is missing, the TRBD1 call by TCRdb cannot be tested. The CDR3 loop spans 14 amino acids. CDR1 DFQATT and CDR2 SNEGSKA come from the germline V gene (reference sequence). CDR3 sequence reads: CSARDGPGVLSQYF.

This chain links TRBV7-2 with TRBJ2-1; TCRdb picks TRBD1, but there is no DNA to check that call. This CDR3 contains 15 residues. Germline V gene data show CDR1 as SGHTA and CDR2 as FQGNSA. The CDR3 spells CASSLLGQGNNEQFF.

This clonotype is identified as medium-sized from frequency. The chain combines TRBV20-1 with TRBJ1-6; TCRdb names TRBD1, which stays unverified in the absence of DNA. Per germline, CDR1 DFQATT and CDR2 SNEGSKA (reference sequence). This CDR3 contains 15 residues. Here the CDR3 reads CSAVRGAGEGSPLHF.

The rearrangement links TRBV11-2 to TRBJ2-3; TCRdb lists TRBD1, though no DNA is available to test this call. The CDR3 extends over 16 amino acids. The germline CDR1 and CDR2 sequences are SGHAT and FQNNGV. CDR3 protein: CASSLVLQGSTDTQYF.

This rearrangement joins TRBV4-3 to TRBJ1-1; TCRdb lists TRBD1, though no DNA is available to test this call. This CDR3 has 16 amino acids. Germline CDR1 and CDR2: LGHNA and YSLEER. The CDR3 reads CASSQGSVAGDTEAFF.

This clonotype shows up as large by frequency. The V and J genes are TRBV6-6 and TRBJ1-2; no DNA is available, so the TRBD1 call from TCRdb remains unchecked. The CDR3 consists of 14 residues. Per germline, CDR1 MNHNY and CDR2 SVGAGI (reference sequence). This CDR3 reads CASSTTGTGYGYTF.

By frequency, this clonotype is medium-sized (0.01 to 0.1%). This CDR3 is CAIQGQSPYNEQFF. The chain employs TRBV10-3 and TRBJ2-1; the D call from TCRdb, TRBD1, cannot be confirmed without DNA. Looked up from germline, CDR1 is ENHRY and CDR2 is SYGVKD. The CDR3 runs to 14 residues.

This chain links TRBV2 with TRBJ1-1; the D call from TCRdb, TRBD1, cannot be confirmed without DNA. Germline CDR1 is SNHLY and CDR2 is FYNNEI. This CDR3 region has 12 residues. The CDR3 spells CASGNKNRGAFF.

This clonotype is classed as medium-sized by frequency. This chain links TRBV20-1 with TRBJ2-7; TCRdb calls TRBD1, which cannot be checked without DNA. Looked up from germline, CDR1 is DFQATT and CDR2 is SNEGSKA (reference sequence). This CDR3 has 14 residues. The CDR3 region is CSARDPQANYEQYF.

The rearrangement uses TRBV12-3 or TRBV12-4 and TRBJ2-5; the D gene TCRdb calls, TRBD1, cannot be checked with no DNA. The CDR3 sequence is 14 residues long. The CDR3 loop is CASSSGQHQETQYF.

The CDR3 loop is CASSETDPNYGYTF. The chain uses TRBV2 and TRBJ1-2; lacking DNA, the TRBD1 call made by TCRdb goes unchecked. The CDR3 is 14 residues long. The V gene's germline CDR1 is SNHLY and CDR2 FYNNEI.

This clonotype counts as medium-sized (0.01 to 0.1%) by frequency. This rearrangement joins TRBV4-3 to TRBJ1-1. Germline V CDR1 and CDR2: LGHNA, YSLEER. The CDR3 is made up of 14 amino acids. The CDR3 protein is CASSQDAGNTEAFF.

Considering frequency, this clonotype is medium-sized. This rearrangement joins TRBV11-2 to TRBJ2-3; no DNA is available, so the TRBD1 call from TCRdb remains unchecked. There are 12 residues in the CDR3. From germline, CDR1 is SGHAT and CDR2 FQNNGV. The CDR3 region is CASSFQGPAQYF.

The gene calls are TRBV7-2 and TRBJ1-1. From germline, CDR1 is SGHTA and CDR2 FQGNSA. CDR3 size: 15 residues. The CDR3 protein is CASSLGPEENTEAFF. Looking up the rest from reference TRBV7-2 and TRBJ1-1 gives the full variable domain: GAGVSQSPSNKVTEKGKDVELRCDPISGHTALYWYRQSLGQGLEFLIYFQGNSAPDKSGLPSDRFSAERTGGSVSTLTIQRTQQEDSAVYLCASSLGPEENTEAFFGQGTRLTVV.

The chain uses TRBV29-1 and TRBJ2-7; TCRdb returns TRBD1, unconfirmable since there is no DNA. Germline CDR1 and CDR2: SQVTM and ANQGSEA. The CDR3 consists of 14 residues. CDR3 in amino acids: CSVEGQGPTYEQYF.